This T cell receptor beta chain was identified during a study of metastatic and nonmetastatic thyroid tumors. The overall study: Where malignant and benign thyroid patients were concerned, repertoires were compared across blood and tumor or nodule tissue. General study findings and limits: Benign nodules reportedly had significantly lower TCR beta diversity than malignant thyroid tumors in blood and tumor.

Source study methods: Researchers built a distant-metastasis classifier for papillary thyroid cancer that drew on CDR3 differences across clinicopathological groups. TCRdb re-called the PCR reads with MiXCR. TCRdb, not the authors, supplied the V and J calls. Of roughly 28,000 clones listed, under 25% are singletons. Every patient underwent thyroid surgery untreated. This clone was counted a few times. Its specificity is unknown. This CDR3 is 14 amino acids long. Trimming removed 5 bases from V and 6 bases from J, with 16 bases in between. Germline V gene lookup returns CDR1 MNHNS and CDR2 SASEGT. Sequencing was carried out using blood. V gene TRBV6-1 combines with J gene TRBJ1-1; maybe TRBD1 (5 bases). This clonotype was obtained from a female donor with papillary thyroid cancer or a benign thyroid nodule (not recorded which). Some clones in this sample may be carry-over from other donors' samples. DNA of the CDR3: TGTGCCAGCAGTCACGGGACCGAAAGCGCTGAAGCTTTCTTT. As protein: CASSHGTESAEAFF.